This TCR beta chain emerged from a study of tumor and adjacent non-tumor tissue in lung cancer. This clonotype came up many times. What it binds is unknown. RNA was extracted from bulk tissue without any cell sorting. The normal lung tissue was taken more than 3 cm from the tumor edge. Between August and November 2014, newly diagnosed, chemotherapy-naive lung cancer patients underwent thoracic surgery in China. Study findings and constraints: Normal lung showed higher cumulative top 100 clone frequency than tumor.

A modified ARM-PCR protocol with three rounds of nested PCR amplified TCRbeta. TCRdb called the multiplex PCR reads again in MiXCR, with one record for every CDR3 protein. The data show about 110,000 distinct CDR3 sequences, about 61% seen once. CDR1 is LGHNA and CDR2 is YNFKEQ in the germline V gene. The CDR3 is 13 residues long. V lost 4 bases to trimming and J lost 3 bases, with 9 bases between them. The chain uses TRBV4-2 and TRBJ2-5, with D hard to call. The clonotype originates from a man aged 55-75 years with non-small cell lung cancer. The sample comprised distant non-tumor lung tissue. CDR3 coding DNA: TGTGCCAGCAGCCCAACATTGAAAGAGACCCAGTACTTC. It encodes CASSPTLKETQYF.